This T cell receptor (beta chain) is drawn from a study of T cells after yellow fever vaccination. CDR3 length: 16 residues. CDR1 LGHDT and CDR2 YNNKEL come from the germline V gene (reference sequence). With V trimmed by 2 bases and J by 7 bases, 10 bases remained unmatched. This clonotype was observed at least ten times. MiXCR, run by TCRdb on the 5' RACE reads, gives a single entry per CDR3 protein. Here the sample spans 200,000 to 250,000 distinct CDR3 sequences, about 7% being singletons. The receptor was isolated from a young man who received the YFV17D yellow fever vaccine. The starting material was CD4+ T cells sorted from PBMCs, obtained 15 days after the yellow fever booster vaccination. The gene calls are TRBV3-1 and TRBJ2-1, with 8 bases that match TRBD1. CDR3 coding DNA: TGTGCCAGCAGCCAACACAGTCCAACAGGGGGTAATGAGCAGTTCTTC. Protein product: CASSQHSPTGGNEQFF.